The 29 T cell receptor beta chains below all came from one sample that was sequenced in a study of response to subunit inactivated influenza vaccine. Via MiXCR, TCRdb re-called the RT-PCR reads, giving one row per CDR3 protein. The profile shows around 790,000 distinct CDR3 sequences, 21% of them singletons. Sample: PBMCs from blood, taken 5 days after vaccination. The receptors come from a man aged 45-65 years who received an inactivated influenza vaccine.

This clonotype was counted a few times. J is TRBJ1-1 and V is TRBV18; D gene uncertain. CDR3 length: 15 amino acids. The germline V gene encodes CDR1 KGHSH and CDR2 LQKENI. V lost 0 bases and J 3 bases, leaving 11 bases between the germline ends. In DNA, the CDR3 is TGTGCCAGCTCACCACCGATCCCTGGTCACACTGAAGCTTTCTTT. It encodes CASSPPIPGHTEAFF. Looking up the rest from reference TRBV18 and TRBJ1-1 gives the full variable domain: NAGVMQNPRHLVRRRGQEARLRCSPMKGHSHVYWYRQLPEEGLKFMVYLQKENIIDESGMPKERFSAEFPKEGPSILRIQQVVRGDSAAYFCASSPPIPGHTEAFFGQGTRLTVV.

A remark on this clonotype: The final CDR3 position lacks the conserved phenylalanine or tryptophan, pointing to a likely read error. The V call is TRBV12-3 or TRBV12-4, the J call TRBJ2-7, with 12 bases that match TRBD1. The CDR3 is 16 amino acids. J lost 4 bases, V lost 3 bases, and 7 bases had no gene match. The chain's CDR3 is CASSFPWGQGAYEQYL. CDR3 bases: TGTGCCAGCAGTTTTCCTTGGGGACAGGGGGCTTACGAGCAGTACCTC.

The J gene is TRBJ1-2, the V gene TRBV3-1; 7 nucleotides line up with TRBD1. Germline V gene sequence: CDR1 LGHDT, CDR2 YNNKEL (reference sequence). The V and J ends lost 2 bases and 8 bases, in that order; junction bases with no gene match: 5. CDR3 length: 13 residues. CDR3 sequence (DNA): TGTGCCAGCAGCCAATACAGGGGAGCGGGCTACACCTTC. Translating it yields CASSQYRGAGYTF.

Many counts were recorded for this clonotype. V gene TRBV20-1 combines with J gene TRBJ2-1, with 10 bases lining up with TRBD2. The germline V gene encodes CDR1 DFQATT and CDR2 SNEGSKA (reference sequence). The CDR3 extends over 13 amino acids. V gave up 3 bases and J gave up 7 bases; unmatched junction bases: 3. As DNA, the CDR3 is TGCAGTGCTAGGGCTAGCGGGAGAAATGAGCAGTTCTTC. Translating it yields CSARASGRNEQFF.

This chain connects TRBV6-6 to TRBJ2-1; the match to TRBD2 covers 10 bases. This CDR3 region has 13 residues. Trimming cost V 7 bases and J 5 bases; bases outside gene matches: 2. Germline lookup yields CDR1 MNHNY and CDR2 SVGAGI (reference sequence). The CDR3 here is CASKREGDNEQFF. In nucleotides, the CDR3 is TGTGCCAGCAAGCGGGAGGGAGACAATGAGCAGTTCTTC.

Here the CDR3 reads CASSLLIPDNIDEQFF. The CDR3 DNA reads TGTGCCAGCAGTTTATTAATCCCGGATAATATCGATGAGCAGTTCTTC. This sequence joins TRBV28 and TRBJ2-1; the D is unclear. From germline, CDR1 is MDHEN and CDR2 SYDVKM. CDR3 length: 16 residues. V was pared by 1 base and J by 8 bases, with 18 bases between.

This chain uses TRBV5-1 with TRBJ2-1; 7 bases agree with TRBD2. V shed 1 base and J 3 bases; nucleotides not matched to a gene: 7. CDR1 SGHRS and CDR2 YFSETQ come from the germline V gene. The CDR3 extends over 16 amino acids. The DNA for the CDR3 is TGCGCCAGCAGCTTGAATAACGGGGGGAACTACAATGAGCAGTTCTTC. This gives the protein CASSLNNGGNYNEQFF.

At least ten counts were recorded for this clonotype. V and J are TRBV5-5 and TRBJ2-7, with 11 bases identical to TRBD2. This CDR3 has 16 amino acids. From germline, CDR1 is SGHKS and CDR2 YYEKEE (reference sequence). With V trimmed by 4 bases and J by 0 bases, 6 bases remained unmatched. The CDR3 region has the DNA TGTGCCAGCAGCCTGGGACTAGCGGAGATCTCCTACGAGCAGTACTTC. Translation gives CASSLGLAEISYEQYF. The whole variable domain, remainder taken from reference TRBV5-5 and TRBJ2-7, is DAGVTQSPTHLIKTRGQQVTLRCSPISGHKSVSWYQQVLGQGPQFIFQYYEKEERGRGNFPDRFSARQFPNYSSELNVNALLLGDSALYLCASSLGLAEISYEQYFGPGTRLTVT.

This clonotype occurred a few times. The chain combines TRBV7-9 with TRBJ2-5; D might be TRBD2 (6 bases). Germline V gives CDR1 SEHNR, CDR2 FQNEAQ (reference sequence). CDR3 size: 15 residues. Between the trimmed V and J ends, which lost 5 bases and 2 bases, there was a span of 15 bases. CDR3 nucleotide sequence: TGTGCCAGCAGCCCCGGGACTCGACGTCAAGAGACCCAGTACTTC. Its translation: CASSPGTRRQETQYF. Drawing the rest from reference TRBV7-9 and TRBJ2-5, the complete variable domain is DTGVSQNPRHKITKRGQNVTFRCDPISEHNRLYWYRQTLGQGPEFLTYFQNEAQLEKSRLLSDRFSAERPKGSFSTLEIQRTEQGDSAMYLCASSPGTRRQETQYFGPGTRLLVL.

The CDR3 loop reads CASSFRPQTGVKNIQYF. In DNA form, the CDR3 reads TGCGCCAGCAGCTTTCGGCCCCAGACAGGGGTCAAAAACATTCAGTACTTC. The chain employs TRBV5-1 and TRBJ2-4, with 8 bases aligning to TRBD1. There are 17 residues in the CDR3. Looked up from germline, CDR1 is SGHRS and CDR2 is YFSETQ. The J segment lost 3 bases and the V segment lost 2 bases, leaving 10 bases of the junction unmatched.

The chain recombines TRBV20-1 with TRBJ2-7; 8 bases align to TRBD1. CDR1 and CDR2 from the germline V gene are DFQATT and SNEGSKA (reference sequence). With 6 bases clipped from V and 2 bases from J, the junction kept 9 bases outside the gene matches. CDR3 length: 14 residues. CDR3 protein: CSATDRGLTYEQYF. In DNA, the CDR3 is TGCAGTGCCACCGACAGGGGTCTTACCTACGAGCAGTACTTC.

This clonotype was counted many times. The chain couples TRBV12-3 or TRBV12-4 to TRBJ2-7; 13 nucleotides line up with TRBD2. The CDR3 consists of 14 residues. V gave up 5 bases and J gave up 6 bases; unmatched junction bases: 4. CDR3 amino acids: CASSPGTSGTEQYF. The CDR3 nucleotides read TGTGCCAGCAGTCCCGGGACTAGCGGGACCGAGCAGTACTTC.

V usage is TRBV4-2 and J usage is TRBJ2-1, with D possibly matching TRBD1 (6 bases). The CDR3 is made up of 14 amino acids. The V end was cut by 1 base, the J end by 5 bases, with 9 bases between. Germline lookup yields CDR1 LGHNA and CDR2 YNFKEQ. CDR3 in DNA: TGTGCCAGCAGCCAAGCTCCAGGGGACAATGAGCAGTTCTTC. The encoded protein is CASSQAPGDNEQFF.

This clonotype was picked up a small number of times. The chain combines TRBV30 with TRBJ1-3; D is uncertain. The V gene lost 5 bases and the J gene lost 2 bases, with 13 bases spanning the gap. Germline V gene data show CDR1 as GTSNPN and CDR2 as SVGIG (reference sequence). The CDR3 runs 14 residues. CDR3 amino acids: CAWDNLFAGNTIYF. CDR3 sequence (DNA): TGTGCCTGGGACAATCTATTTGCTGGAAACACCATATATTTT.

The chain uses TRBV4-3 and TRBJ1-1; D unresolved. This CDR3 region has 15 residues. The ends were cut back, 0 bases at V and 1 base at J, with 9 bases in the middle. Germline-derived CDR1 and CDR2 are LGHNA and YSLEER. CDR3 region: CASSQEVWANTEAFF. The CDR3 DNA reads TGCGCCAGCAGCCAAGAAGTATGGGCGAACACTGAAGCTTTCTTT.

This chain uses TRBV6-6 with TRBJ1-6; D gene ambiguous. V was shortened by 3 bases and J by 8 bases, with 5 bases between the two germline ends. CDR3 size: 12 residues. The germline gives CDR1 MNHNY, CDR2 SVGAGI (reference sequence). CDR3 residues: CASSYWDSPLHF. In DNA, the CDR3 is TGTGCCAGCAGTTATTGGGATTCACCCCTCCACTTT.

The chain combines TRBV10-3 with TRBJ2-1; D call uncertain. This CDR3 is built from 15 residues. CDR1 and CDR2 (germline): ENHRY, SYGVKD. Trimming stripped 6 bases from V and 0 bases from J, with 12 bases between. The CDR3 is CAIRDWGSSYNEQFF. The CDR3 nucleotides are TGTGCCATCAGGGATTGGGGTAGCTCCTACAATGAGCAGTTCTTC.

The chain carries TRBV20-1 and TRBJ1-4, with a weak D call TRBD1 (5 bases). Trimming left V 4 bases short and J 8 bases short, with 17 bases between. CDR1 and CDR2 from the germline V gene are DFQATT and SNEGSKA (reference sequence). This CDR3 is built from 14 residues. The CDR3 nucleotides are TGCAGTGCTACCTTGCCGGCGGAGGGGGAAAAACTGTTTTTT. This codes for CSATLPAEGEKLFF.

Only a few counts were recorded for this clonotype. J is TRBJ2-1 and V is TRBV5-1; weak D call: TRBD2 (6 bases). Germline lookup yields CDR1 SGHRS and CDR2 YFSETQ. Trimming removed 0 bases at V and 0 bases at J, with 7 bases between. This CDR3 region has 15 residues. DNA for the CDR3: TGCGCCAGCAGCTTGGCTAGCGTCTCCTACAATGAGCAGTTCTTC. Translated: CASSLASVSYNEQFF.

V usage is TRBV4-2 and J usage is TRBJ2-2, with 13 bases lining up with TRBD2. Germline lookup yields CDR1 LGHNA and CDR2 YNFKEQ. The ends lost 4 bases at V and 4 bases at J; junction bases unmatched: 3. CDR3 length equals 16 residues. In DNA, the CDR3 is TGTGCCAGCAGCCCCTGGACTAGCGGGGGCACCGGGGAGCTGTTTTTT. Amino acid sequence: CASSPWTSGGTGELFF.

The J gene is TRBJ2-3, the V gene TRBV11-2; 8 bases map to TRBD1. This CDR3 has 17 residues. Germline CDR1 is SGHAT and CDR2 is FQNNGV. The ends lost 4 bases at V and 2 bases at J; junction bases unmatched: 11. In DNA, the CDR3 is TGTGCCAGCAGCTGGAACCAGGGGGCCCTCAACACAGATACGCAGTATTTT. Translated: CASSWNQGALNTDTQYF.

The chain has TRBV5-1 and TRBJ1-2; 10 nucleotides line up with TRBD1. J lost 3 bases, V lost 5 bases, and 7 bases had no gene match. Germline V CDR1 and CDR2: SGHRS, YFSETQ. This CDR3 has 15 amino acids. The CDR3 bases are TGCGCCAGCAGTCCCGGGACAGGGGTATACTATGGCTACACCTTC. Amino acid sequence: CASSPGTGVYYGYTF.

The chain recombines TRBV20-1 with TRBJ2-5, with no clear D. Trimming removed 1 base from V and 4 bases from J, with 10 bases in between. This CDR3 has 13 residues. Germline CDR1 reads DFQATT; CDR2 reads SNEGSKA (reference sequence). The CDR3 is CSARVGLTETQYF. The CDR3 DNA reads TGCAGTGCTAGAGTCGGGTTAACAGAGACCCAGTACTTC.

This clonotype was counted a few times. The CDR3 coding sequence is TGCGCCAGCAGTGATCTAGCGGGGGGCCACACAGATACGCAGTATTTT. This encodes CASSDLAGGHTDTQYF. This chain uses TRBV10-1 with TRBJ2-3; 11 positions agree with TRBD2. This CDR3 region has 16 residues. The junction had 4 bases not matched to a gene; V was cut back by 3 bases and J by 2 bases. In germline, CDR1 is WNHNN, CDR2 SYGVQD (reference sequence).

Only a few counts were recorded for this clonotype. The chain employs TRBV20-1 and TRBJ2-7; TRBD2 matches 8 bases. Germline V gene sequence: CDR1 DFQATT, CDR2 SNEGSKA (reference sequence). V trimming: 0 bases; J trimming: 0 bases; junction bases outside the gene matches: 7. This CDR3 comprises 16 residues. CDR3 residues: CSARDQGSGSSYEQYF. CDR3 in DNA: TGCAGTGCTAGAGATCAAGGCAGCGGGAGCTCCTACGAGCAGTACTTC.

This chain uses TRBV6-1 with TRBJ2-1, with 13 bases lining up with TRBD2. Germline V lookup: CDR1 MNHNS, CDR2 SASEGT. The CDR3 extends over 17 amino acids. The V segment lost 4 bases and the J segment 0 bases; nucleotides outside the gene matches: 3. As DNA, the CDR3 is TGTGCCAGCAGTGGACTAGCGGGGGGCCTCTCCTACAATGAGCAGTTCTTC. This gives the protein CASSGLAGGLSYNEQFF.

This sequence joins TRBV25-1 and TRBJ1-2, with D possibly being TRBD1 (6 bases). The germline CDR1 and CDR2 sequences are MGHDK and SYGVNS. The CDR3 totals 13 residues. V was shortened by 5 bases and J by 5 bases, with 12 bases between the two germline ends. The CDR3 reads CASSRGYSYGYTF. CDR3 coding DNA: TGTGCCAGCAGTAGGGGGTATAGTTATGGCTACACCTTC.

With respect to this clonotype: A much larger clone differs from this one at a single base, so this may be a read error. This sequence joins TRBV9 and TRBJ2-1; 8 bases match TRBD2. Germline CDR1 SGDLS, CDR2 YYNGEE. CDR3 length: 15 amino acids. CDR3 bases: TGTGCCAACAGCGTTAGCGGGAACTCCTACAATGAGCAGTTCTTC. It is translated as CANSVSGNSYNEQFF.

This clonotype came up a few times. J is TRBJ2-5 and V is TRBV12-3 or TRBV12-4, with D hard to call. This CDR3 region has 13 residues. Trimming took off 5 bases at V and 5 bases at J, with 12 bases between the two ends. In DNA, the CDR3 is TGTGCCAGCAGTACCTGGAATTGGGAGACCCAGTACTTC. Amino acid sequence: CASSTWNWETQYF.